This entry is about one T cell receptor (beta chain). Its antigen is as yet unknown. Trimming pared 4 bases from V and 0 bases from J, leaving 8 bases between. The CDR3 length is 14 residues. Germline CDR1 is SGHRS and CDR2 is YFSETQ. The data are from a study of OX40 agonist ivuxolimab in advanced cancers. Study details: Recorded diagnoses for dose-escalation patients were hepatocellular carcinoma, melanoma, renal cell or head and neck cancer. Among those enrolled, mean age was roughly 62 years (range roughly 20 to 80) and about 79% were male.

Study-level points and caveats: Expanded clones belonging to CD8+ T cells outnumbered, on average, those of CD4+.

Exclusion of a patient followed from autoimmune disease history or systemic immunosuppression. The method was immunoSEQ multiplex PCR; TCRdb's version includes in-frame clones alone and lacks a portion of them. The sample contains 35,000 to 55,000 clones, 80% of which appear only once. Sequences were derived from CD4+ or CD8+ T cells sorted from blood, sampled in a trial of the OX40 agonist ivuxolimab. The chain is built from TRBV5-1 and TRBJ1-5; D uncertain. The clonotype originates from an adult with an advanced solid tumor such as melanoma, head and neck, liver or kidney cancer. The CDR3 is CASSQDSSNQPQHF. The CDR3, as DNA: TGCGCCAGCAGCCAGGACTCTAGCAATCAGCCCCAGCATTTT.